The following is a T cell receptor beta chain sequence with its context. Its antigen remains unknown. TCRdb reprocessed the 5' RACE reads and reports one entry per CDR3 protein, with no DNA. This sample's table has 300,000 to 450,000 distinct CDR3 sequences. This specimen comes from a study of T cells expressing NK-cell markers. Study as a whole: Sorted CD3+CD56+NKG2C+, CD3+CD56+NKG2C- and CD3+CD56-NKG2C+ T cells supplied TCR beta repertoires. Study-wide points: In a handful of donors, dominant NKG2C+ clonotypes were about 1.0-7.0% of CD8+ T cells.

The sample taken for sequencing was blood T cells: a sorted CD56 or NKG2C T cell subset, CD4+ or CD8+ T cells, or bulk PBMC T cells (not recorded which). This sequence was found in a man aged 18 to 69 in good health.

The chain's CDR3 is CASSLGTPTRINEQFF. V gene TRBV5-1 combines with J gene TRBJ2-1; TCRdb returns TRBD1, unconfirmable since there is no DNA. The CDR3 sequence is 16 residues long. Germline CDR1 is SGHRS and CDR2 is YFSETQ.